These T cell receptor beta chains were read from a single sample in a study of T cell responses to AZD1222 COVID-19 vaccine. The assay was immunoSEQ multiplex PCR, and TCRdb's table has in-frame clones only and misses some. The sample has approximately 130,000 clones, about 90% seen once; the top ten hold 5% to 5.5%. The sample consisted of peripheral blood, taken on day 0 of AZD1222 vaccination. These receptors were obtained from an adult in good health. CDR3s include the opening cysteine and the closing phenylalanine or tryptophan. D genes are given only for firm matches. Clone sizes are given selectively: once, few, many, or a class where the clone is expanded.

V: TRBV15
size: .
J: TRBJ1-4
D: .
CDR3: CATSREGMNEKLFF
DNA: TGTGCCACCAGCAGGGAGGGGATGAATGAAAAACTGTTTTTT

V: TRBV12-3/TRBV12-4
size: .
J: TRBJ1-1
D: .
CDR3: CASRGDGNTEAFF
DNA: TGTGCCAGCAGGGGGGACGGGAACACTGAAGCTTTCTTT

V: TRBV7-7
size: .
J: TRBJ2-3
D: .
CDR3: CASSLDRGDTQYF
DNA: TGTGCTAGCAGCTTAGATCGAGGAGATACGCAGTATTTT

V: TRBV27
size: once
J: TRBJ2-4
D: .
CDR3: CASSYAGTENIQYF
DNA: TGTGCCAGCAGTTATGCCGGGACGGAAAACATTCAGTACTTC

V: TRBV27
size: .
J: TRBJ2-1
D: TRBD2
CDR3: CASSTPRTAGGNNEQFF
DNA: TGTGCCAGCAGCACCCCGAGGACAGCGGGAGGAAACAATGAGCAGTTCTTC

V: TRBV3-1/TRBV3-2
size: .
J: TRBJ1-1
D: .
CDR3: CASSQVVGRVMNTEAFF
DNA: TGTGCCAGCAGCCAAGTGGTTGGTAGGGTTATGAACACTGAAGCTTTCTTT

V: TRBV6-5
size: .
J: TRBJ1-3
D: .
CDR3: CASRLSGGGNTIYF
DNA: TGTGCCAGCAGGCTAAGCGGGGGAGGAAACACCATATATTTT

V: TRBV19
size: .
J: TRBJ1-2
D: TRBD1
CDR3: CASSVTGGAYYGYTF
DNA: TGTGCCAGTAGTGTCACAGGGGGCGCGTACTATGGCTACACCTTC

V: TRBV13
size: .
J: TRBJ2-1
D: .
CDR3: CASSLAGRYNEQFF
DNA: TGTGCCAGCAGCTTAGCGGGGCGCTACAATGAGCAGTTCTTC

V: TRBV19
size: .
J: TRBJ2-1
D: .
CDR3: CASSPLQGLYNEQFF
DNA: TGTGCCAGTAGTCCCCTACAGGGCCTCTACAATGAGCAGTTCTTC

V: TRBV6-1
size: .
J: TRBJ1-3
D: .
CDR3: CASSEFGTGNTIYF
DNA: TGTGCCAGCAGTGAATTCGGGACGGGAAACACCATATATTTT

V: TRBV6-5
size: .
J: TRBJ2-2
D: .
CDR3: CASRFRFGSAGELFF
DNA: TGTGCCAGCAGATTCAGGTTCGGGTCGGCCGGGGAGCTGTTTTTT

V: TRBV12-3/TRBV12-4
size: .
J: TRBJ1-1
D: .
CDR3: CASSLLNTEAFF
DNA: TGTGCCAGCAGTTTACTGAACACTGAAGCTTTCTTT

V: TRBV9
size: .
J: TRBJ1-2
D: .
CDR3: CASEQSYGYTF
DNA: TGTGCCAGCGAACAGTCCTATGGCTACACCTTC

V: TRBV18
size: .
J: TRBJ1-1
D: TRBD1
CDR3: CASSPSTGVGTEAFF
DNA: TGTGCCAGCTCACCATCGACAGGGGTCGGCACTGAAGCTTTCTTT

V: TRBV10-1
size: .
J: TRBJ2-3
D: .
CDR3: CASSAMRRRTDTQYF
DNA: TGCGCCAGCAGTGCGATGCGGAGGCGCACAGATACGCAGTATTTT

V: TRBV14
size: .
J: TRBJ2-5
D: .
CDR3: CASSLPLNLNAQETQYF
DNA: TGTGCCAGCAGCCTTCCACTAAACTTAAACGCCCAAGAGACCCAGTACTTC

V: TRBV5-1
size: .
J: TRBJ1-1
D: .
CDR3: CASSLVPRGMNTEAFF
DNA: TGCGCCAGCAGCTTGGTCCCCAGGGGTATGAACACTGAAGCTTTCTTT

V: TRBV6-6
size: once
J: TRBJ1-4
D: .
CDR3: CASGHNEKLFF
DNA: TGTGCCAGCGGGCACAATGAAAAACTGTTTTTT

V: TRBV11-2
size: .
J: TRBJ2-7
D: TRBD1
CDR3: CASSSVTGVSYEQYF
DNA: TGTGCCAGCAGCTCGGTTACAGGGGTCTCCTACGAGCAGTACTTC

V: TRBV30
size: .
J: TRBJ2-2
D: .
CDR3: CAWCTQTYTGELFF
DNA: TGTGCCTGGTGCACCCAAACCTACACCGGGGAGCTGTTTTTT

V: TRBV27
size: .
J: TRBJ1-6
D: TRBD1
CDR3: CASNVQGPNSPLHF
DNA: TGTGCCAGCAACGTACAGGGGCCCAATTCACCCCTCCACTTT

V: TRBV13
size: .
J: TRBJ2-1
D: TRBD2
CDR3: CASSSPRAGVNTWEQFF
DNA: TGTGCCAGCAGCTCCCCTAGAGCGGGGGTGAATACATGGGAGCAGTTCTTC

V: TRBV6-5
size: .
J: TRBJ1-1
D: TRBD1
CDR3: CASKIEQGMNTEAFF
DNA: TGTGCCAGCAAAATAGAACAGGGGATGAACACTGAAGCTTTCTTT

V: TRBV27
size: .
J: TRBJ1-5
D: TRBD1
CDR3: CASRDQTGLSGNQPQHF
DNA: TGTGCCAGCAGGGATCAGACAGGGTTATCGGGCAATCAGCCCCAGCATTTT

V: TRBV2
size: .
J: TRBJ1-5
D: .
CDR3: CASMAGPGRDQPQHF
DNA: TGTGCCAGCATGGCGGGGCCCGGAAGAGATCAGCCCCAGCATTTT

V: TRBV5-1
size: once
J: TRBJ1-4
D: .
CDR3: CASSLDHNEKLFF
DNA: TGCGCCAGCAGCTTGGACCATAATGAAAAACTGTTTTTT

V: TRBV11-3
size: once
J: TRBJ2-1
D: .
CDR3: CASSFSIQGSYNEQFF
DNA: TGTGCCAGCAGCTTTTCGATACAGGGTTCCTACAATGAGCAGTTCTTC

V: TRBV9
size: .
J: TRBJ2-5
D: .
CDR3: CASSVGPGQETQYF
DNA: TGTGCCAGCAGCGTAGGGCCAGGTCAAGAGACCCAGTACTTC

V: TRBV6-5
size: .
J: TRBJ1-2
D: TRBD1
CDR3: CASSETGVANYGYTF
DNA: TGTGCCAGCAGCGAGACAGGGGTTGCTAACTATGGCTACACCTTC

V: TRBV19
size: .
J: TRBJ2-2
D: .
CDR3: CASSGQGNTGELFF
DNA: TGTGCCAGTAGTGGTCAGGGGAACACCGGGGAGCTGTTTTTT

V: TRBV5-4
size: few
J: TRBJ2-1
D: TRBD2
CDR3: CASSLGGLGHNEQFF
DNA: TGTGCCAGCAGCTTGGGGGGACTAGGCCACAATGAGCAGTTCTTC

V: TRBV9
size: .
J: TRBJ1-2
D: .
CDR3: CASSPRLGFGYTF
DNA: TGTGCCAGCAGCCCCCGGTTAGGGTTTGGCTACACCTTC

V: TRBV9
size: .
J: TRBJ1-2
D: .
CDR3: CASSQDPGALGGYTF
DNA: TGTGCCAGCAGCCAGGATCCGGGGGCTCTGGGCGGCTACACCTTC

V: TRBV5-1
size: .
J: TRBJ2-2
D: .
CDR3: CASSLDRVRELFF
DNA: TGCGCCAGCAGCTTGGACAGGGTCAGGGAGCTGTTTTTT

V: TRBV19
size: few
J: TRBJ1-2
D: TRBD1
CDR3: CASTFQGGYGYTF
DNA: TGTGCCAGTACCTTCCAGGGGGGCTATGGCTACACCTTC

V: TRBV12-3/TRBV12-4
size: .
J: TRBJ1-1
D: .
CDR3: CASSSGPDVFF
DNA: TGTGCCAGCAGTTCGGGGCCGGACGTGTTCTTT

V: TRBV5-1
size: .
J: TRBJ2-1
D: .
CDR3: CASSLVPASEQFF
DNA: TGCGCCAGCAGCTTGGTCCCAGCTAGTGAGCAGTTCTTC

V: TRBV30
size: .
J: TRBJ1-6
D: TRBD1
CDR3: CAWRTGGWNYNSPLHF
DNA: TGTGCCTGGAGAACAGGGGGCTGGAACTATAATTCACCCCTCCACTTT

V: TRBV19
size: .
J: TRBJ1-1
D: .
CDR3: CASSIYGGSEAFF
DNA: TGTGCCAGTAGTATATATGGGGGGTCTGAAGCTTTCTTT

V: TRBV3-1/TRBV3-2
size: .
J: TRBJ1-2
D: .
CDR3: CASSQGRGGYTF
DNA: TGTGCCAGCAGCCAAGGCAGGGGTGGCTACACCTTC

V: TRBV7-9
size: once
J: TRBJ2-1
D: TRBD1
CDR3: CASSSTGTGLNEQFF
DNA: TGTGCCAGCAGCTCTACCGGGACAGGGCTCAATGAGCAGTTCTTC

V: TRBV7-9
size: once
J: TRBJ1-2
D: .
CDR3: CASSLAGAGYGYTF
DNA: TGTGCCAGCAGCTTAGCGGGGGCTGGCTATGGCTACACCTTC

V: TRBV10-3
size: .
J: TRBJ1-2
D: .
CDR3: CAISESDGHFYGYTF
DNA: TGTGCCATCAGTGAGTCGGACGGACATTTCTATGGCTACACCTTC

V: TRBV12-5
size: .
J: TRBJ2-1
D: .
CDR3: CASGLTGEQFF
DNA: TGTGCTAGTGGTTTGACTGGTGAGCAGTTCTTC

V: TRBV30
size: .
J: TRBJ2-2
D: TRBD2
CDR3: CAWGTSSGELFF
DNA: TGTGCCTGGGGGACTAGCTCCGGGGAGCTGTTTTTT

V: TRBV5-4
size: .
J: TRBJ2-1
D: TRBD2
CDR3: CASSFSSGSYNEQFF
DNA: TGTGCCAGCAGCTTTTCTAGCGGGAGTTACAATGAGCAGTTCTTC

V: TRBV5-6
size: .
J: TRBJ1-1
D: .
CDR3: CASRTGTPGQAFF
DNA: TGTGCCAGCAGGACCGGGACCCCGGGGCAGGCTTTCTTT

V: TRBV3-1/TRBV3-2
size: .
J: TRBJ2-3
D: .
CDR3: CASSQFTSLTDTQYF
DNA: TGTGCCAGCAGCCAATTCACTAGTCTCACAGATACGCAGTATTTT

V: TRBV18
size: .
J: TRBJ1-1
D: .
CDR3: CASSPRPLEGLNTEAFF
DNA: TGTGCCAGCTCACCACGCCCCCTAGAGGGGCTGAACACTGAAGCTTTCTTT

V: TRBV19
size: .
J: TRBJ1-2
D: .
CDR3: CASSMGRWDYGYTF
DNA: TGTGCCAGTAGTATGGGTAGGTGGGACTATGGCTACACCTTC

V: TRBV3-1/TRBV3-2
size: .
J: TRBJ1-1
D: .
CDR3: CASSQAGHAEAFF
DNA: TGTGCCAGCAGCCAGGCGGGGCACGCTGAAGCTTTCTTT

V: TRBV5-4
size: .
J: TRBJ2-1
D: .
CDR3: CASSPGWGDNEQFF
DNA: TGTGCCAGCAGCCCTGGATGGGGAGACAATGAGCAGTTCTTC

V: TRBV6-5
size: .
J: TRBJ1-5
D: TRBD1
CDR3: CASSLSQGAGQPQHF
DNA: TGTGCCAGCAGTCTCTCACAGGGGGCGGGCCAGCCCCAGCATTTT

V: TRBV3-1/TRBV3-2
size: once
J: TRBJ1-4
D: TRBD1
CDR3: CASSPPGTEGLLREKLFF
DNA: TGTGCCAGCAGCCCACCCGGGACAGAGGGACTCTTGAGAGAAAAACTGTTTTTT

V: TRBV5-8
size: once
J: TRBJ1-1
D: .
CDR3: CARPGSRGEAFF
DNA: TGTGCCAGACCGGGGTCGAGGGGGGAAGCTTTCTTT